Here is one T cell receptor beta chain with its context. As yet, its antigen is unknown. These data come from a study of graft-versus-host responses after intestinal transplantation. Across the whole study: After anti-thymocyte globulin induction, recipients took tacrolimus and steroids for 2 to 3 years.

The method was immunoSEQ multiplex PCR; TCRdb's version includes in-frame clones alone and lacks a portion of them. The table shows 40,000 to 55,000 clones, with around 84% occurring only once. V lost 5 bases and J 9 bases, leaving 11 bases between the germline ends. Germline assignment: CDR1 MNHEY and CDR2 SVGAGI. The CDR3 contains 11 residues. The clonotype comes from a human donor who was the organ donor for an intestinal transplant. V is TRBV6-5 and J is TRBJ2-7, with D hard to call. Here the sequenced sample was unstimulated CD4+ T cells sorted from spleen or lymph node cells, taken before transplant. The DNA of the CDR3 is TGTGCCAGCAGTGAAGTCCCCGGGCAGTACTTC. Its protein product is CASSEVPGQYF.